Listed below are T cell receptor beta chains from one sample, sequenced in a study of Graves' ophthalmopathy and Graves' hyperthyroidism. TCRdb passed the multiplex PCR reads through MiXCR, listing each CDR3 protein once. The top ten clones hold over 8.5% of a sample with approximately 1.2 million distinct CDR3 sequences, about two fifths of them seen once. The material sequenced was peripheral blood or thyroid tissue (not recorded which). Receptor source: an adult man with Graves' hyperthyroidism. CDR3s include the opening cysteine and the closing phenylalanine or tryptophan. Each record gives: CDR3 protein, CDR3 DNA, clone size, V gene, D gene, J gene. A D gene is named only where the DNA matches it firmly. Clone size is given for some rows only: seen once, a few or many times, or a class if the clone is expanded.

CDR3aa: CATSRDQGSPLHF; CDR3nt: TGTGCCACCAGCAGAGATCAGGGTTCACCCCTCCACTTT; abundance: many; v_gene: TRBV15; d_gene: NA; j_gene: TRBJ1-6
CDR3aa: CPRTGNYYGYTF; CDR3nt: TGCCCCAGGACAGGGAACTACTATGGCTACACCTTC; abundance: NA; v_gene: TRBV10-1; d_gene: TRBD1; j_gene: TRBJ1-2
CDR3aa: CASSEGAGSETQYF; CDR3nt: TGTGCCAGCAGTGAAGGGGCGGGATCGGAGACCCAGTACTTC; abundance: few; v_gene: TRBV7-2; d_gene: NA; j_gene: TRBJ2-5
CDR3aa: CASSYSAWGAFYEQYF; CDR3nt: TGTGCCAGCAGTTACTCTGCGTGGGGTGCCTTCTACGAGCAGTACTTC; abundance: NA; v_gene: TRBV25-1; d_gene: NA; j_gene: TRBJ2-7
CDR3aa: CATERDRVGGYTF; CDR3nt: TGTGCCACCGAGAGGGACAGGGTTGGTGGCTACACCTTC; abundance: NA; v_gene: TRBV15; d_gene: TRBD1; j_gene: TRBJ1-2
CDR3aa: CASSHRVEEMNTEAFF; CDR3nt: TGTGCCAGCTCCCATCGGGTAGAGGAGATGAACACTGAAGCTTTCTTT; abundance: NA; v_gene: TRBV10-3; d_gene: NA; j_gene: TRBJ1-1
CDR3aa: CASSQDLRAGYRMNTEAFF; CDR3nt: TGCGCCAGCAGCCAAGATTTAAGGGCAGGGTACCGAATGAACACTGAAGCTTTCTTT; abundance: NA; v_gene: TRBV4-3; d_gene: NA; j_gene: TRBJ1-1
CDR3aa: CAWSRDSNEKLFF; CDR3nt: TGTGCCTGGAGTAGGGACAGCAATGAAAAACTGTTTTTT; abundance: NA; v_gene: TRBV30; d_gene: TRBD1; j_gene: TRBJ1-4
CDR3aa: CASSYDPQGGELFF; CDR3nt: TGTGCCAGCAGTTACGATCCACAGGGCGGGGAGCTGTTTTTT; abundance: few; v_gene: TRBV6-5; d_gene: NA; j_gene: TRBJ2-2
CDR3aa: CASTDDQGNQPQHF; CDR3nt: TGTGCCAGCACTGACGACCAAGGGAATCAGCCCCAGCATTTT; abundance: NA; v_gene: TRBV6-2/TRBV6-3; d_gene: NA; j_gene: TRBJ1-5
CDR3aa: CAISESGRGTEAFF; CDR3nt: TGTGCCATCAGTGAGTCGGGCAGGGGCACTGAAGCTTTCTTT; abundance: few; v_gene: TRBV10-3; d_gene: NA; j_gene: TRBJ1-1
CDR3aa: CASSPSRGSSPLHF; CDR3nt: TGTGCCAGCAGCCCCTCGAGGGGTTCCTCACCCCTCCACTTT; abundance: NA; v_gene: TRBV14; d_gene: NA; j_gene: TRBJ1-6
CDR3aa: CSARSTSAREETQYF; CDR3nt: TGCAGTGCTCGCTCGACTAGCGCAAGGGAAGAGACCCAGTACTTC; abundance: NA; v_gene: TRBV20-1; d_gene: TRBD2; j_gene: TRBJ2-5
CDR3aa: CASSFLEGANGYTF; CDR3nt: TGTGCCAGCAGCTTTCTTGAGGGGGCAAATGGCTACACCTTC; abundance: many; v_gene: TRBV7-2; d_gene: TRBD1; j_gene: TRBJ1-2
CDR3aa: CASSQVTSAGYTF; CDR3nt: TGTGCCAGCAGCCAAGTAACGTCAGCCGGCTACACCTTC; abundance: NA; v_gene: TRBV3-1; d_gene: NA; j_gene: TRBJ1-2
CDR3aa: CASSWGMPGELFF; CDR3nt: TGTGCCAGCAGCTGGGGAATGCCGGGGGAGCTGTTTTTT; abundance: few; v_gene: TRBV5-6; d_gene: NA; j_gene: TRBJ2-2
CDR3aa: CASSRDRGHETQYF; CDR3nt: TGTGCCAGCAGTCGCGACAGGGGACATGAGACCCAGTACTTC; abundance: NA; v_gene: TRBV6-5; d_gene: TRBD1; j_gene: TRBJ2-5
CDR3aa: CSAPRTDNSPLHF; CDR3nt: TGCAGTGCCCCACGGACGGATAATTCACCCCTCCACTTT; abundance: NA; v_gene: TRBV20-1; d_gene: NA; j_gene: TRBJ1-6
CDR3aa: CSARKRNYEQYF; CDR3nt: TGCAGTGCTAGAAAGAGGAACTACGAGCAGTACTTC; abundance: many; v_gene: TRBV20-1; d_gene: NA; j_gene: TRBJ2-7
CDR3aa: CASSTKSPNGQYF; CDR3nt: TGTGCCAGTAGTACCAAGTCACCGAATGGGCAGTACTTC; abundance: NA; v_gene: TRBV19; d_gene: NA; j_gene: TRBJ2-7
CDR3aa: CASSLLGTAQETQYF; CDR3nt: TGTGCCAGCAGTTTACTGGGGACAGCTCAAGAGACCCAGTACTTC; abundance: NA; v_gene: TRBV27; d_gene: TRBD1; j_gene: TRBJ2-5
CDR3aa: CASSLAGGISGELFF; CDR3nt: TGTGCCAGCAGCCTAGCGGGAGGTATCTCCGGGGAGCTGTTTTTT; abundance: few; v_gene: TRBV12-3/TRBV12-4; d_gene: TRBD2; j_gene: TRBJ2-2
CDR3aa: CSARVGTSNQPQHF; CDR3nt: TGCAGTGCTAGGGTGGGAACCAGCAATCAGCCCCAGCATTTT; abundance: many; v_gene: TRBV20-1; d_gene: NA; j_gene: TRBJ1-5
CDR3aa: CASLGLDGELFF; CDR3nt: TGTGCCAGTCTCGGGTTGGATGGGGAGCTGTTTTTT; abundance: many; v_gene: TRBV19; d_gene: NA; j_gene: TRBJ2-2
CDR3aa: CSALFIAGTEAFF; CDR3nt: TGCAGTGCCCTATTTATAGCGGGCACTGAAGCTTTCTTT; abundance: once; v_gene: TRBV20-1; d_gene: NA; j_gene: TRBJ1-1
CDR3aa: CASSLVAGEAFGTQYF; CDR3nt: TGTGCCAGCAGCTTGGTCGCCGGTGAAGCTTTCGGGACCCAGTACTTC; abundance: NA; v_gene: TRBV7-8; d_gene: NA; j_gene: TRBJ2-5
CDR3aa: CASRPGGISYGYTF; CDR3nt: TGTGCCAGCAGACCAGGGGGAATCAGCTATGGCTACACCTTC; abundance: few; v_gene: TRBV12-3/TRBV12-4; d_gene: TRBD1; j_gene: TRBJ1-2
CDR3aa: CASSASTRVAGVSYEQYF; CDR3nt: TGCGCCAGCAGTGCCAGCACTAGAGTAGCGGGAGTTTCCTACGAGCAGTACTTC; abundance: NA; v_gene: TRBV10-2; d_gene: TRBD2; j_gene: TRBJ2-7
CDR3aa: CSAPRAGEKLFF; CDR3nt: TGCAGTGCTCCCAGGGCGGGCGAAAAACTGTTTTTT; abundance: many; v_gene: TRBV20-1; d_gene: NA; j_gene: TRBJ1-4
CDR3aa: CASSQTEGPPYEQYF; CDR3nt: TGCGCCAGCAGCCAAACCGAGGGTCCCCCCTACGAGCAGTACTTC; abundance: NA; v_gene: TRBV4-1; d_gene: NA; j_gene: TRBJ2-7
CDR3aa: CASSQDERGPVYYGYTF; CDR3nt: TGCGCCAGCAGCCAGGATGAGAGGGGCCCTGTTTACTATGGCTACACCTTC; abundance: NA; v_gene: TRBV4-1; d_gene: NA; j_gene: TRBJ1-2
CDR3aa: CASSRQELNYGYTF; CDR3nt: TGTGCCAGCTCTCGACAGGAATTAAACTATGGCTACACCTTC; abundance: few; v_gene: TRBV27; d_gene: NA; j_gene: TRBJ1-2
CDR3aa: CASSQELAGRETQYF; CDR3nt: TGTGCCAGCAGCCAAGAGTTGGCAGGGAGAGAGACCCAGTACTTC; abundance: few; v_gene: TRBV3-1; d_gene: NA; j_gene: TRBJ2-5
CDR3aa: CASSAGGAGGPGETQYF; CDR3nt: TGTGCCAGCAGCGCCGGAGGAGCGGGAGGGCCGGGGGAGACCCAGTACTTC; abundance: many; v_gene: TRBV9; d_gene: TRBD2; j_gene: TRBJ2-5
CDR3aa: CTGRATSEAFF; CDR3nt: TGCACCGGGCGCGCTACATCTGAAGCTTTCTTT; abundance: NA; v_gene: TRBV29-1; d_gene: NA; j_gene: TRBJ1-1
CDR3aa: CASSLAGPNYQPQHF; CDR3nt: TGTGCCAGCAGTTTGGCAGGGCCCAATTATCAGCCCCAGCATTTT; abundance: few; v_gene: TRBV28; d_gene: NA; j_gene: TRBJ1-5
CDR3aa: CAIGLREGEGETQYF; CDR3nt: TGTGCCATCGGACTCAGGGAAGGGGAAGGCGAGACCCAGTACTTC; abundance: NA; v_gene: TRBV6-5; d_gene: NA; j_gene: TRBJ2-5
CDR3aa: CASSGSSAETQYF; CDR3nt: TGTGCCAGCAGCGGTAGTAGCGCAGAGACCCAGTACTTC; abundance: many; v_gene: TRBV7-2; d_gene: NA; j_gene: TRBJ2-5
CDR3aa: CSAPMDRAGYEQYF; CDR3nt: TGCAGCGCTCCAATGGACAGGGCGGGATACGAGCAGTACTTC; abundance: NA; v_gene: TRBV29-1; d_gene: TRBD1; j_gene: TRBJ2-7
CDR3aa: CAISARTSGKKYEQYF; CDR3nt: TGTGCCATCAGTGCTCGGACTAGCGGAAAGAAATACGAGCAGTACTTC; abundance: NA; v_gene: TRBV10-3; d_gene: TRBD2; j_gene: TRBJ2-7
CDR3aa: CASLPTYEQYF; CDR3nt: TGTGCCAGCTTGCCTACCTACGAGCAGTACTTC; abundance: few; v_gene: TRBV11-2; d_gene: NA; j_gene: TRBJ2-7
CDR3aa: CATTPLTGGESAFF; CDR3nt: TGCGCCACAACCCCTCTGACAGGGGGCGAGTCTGCTTTCTTT; abundance: NA; v_gene: TRBV10-2; d_gene: TRBD1; j_gene: TRBJ1-1
CDR3aa: CASSQDTGQGRYEQYF; CDR3nt: TGCGCCAGCAGCCAAGATACCGGACAGGGGCGCTACGAGCAGTACTTC; abundance: NA; v_gene: TRBV4-3; d_gene: TRBD1; j_gene: TRBJ2-7
CDR3aa: CASSSPKGSLQETQYF; CDR3nt: TGTGCCAGCAGCAGTCCTAAAGGGTCCCTCCAAGAGACCCAGTACTTC; abundance: NA; v_gene: TRBV7-9; d_gene: NA; j_gene: TRBJ2-5
CDR3aa: CASRDRAAREGRETQYF; CDR3nt: TGTGCCAGTAGAGACAGGGCCGCGCGGGAGGGTAGAGAGACCCAGTACTTC; abundance: NA; v_gene: TRBV19; d_gene: TRBD2; j_gene: TRBJ2-5
CDR3aa: CASSDPGQGLEEQYF; CDR3nt: TGTGCCAGCAGTGACCCGGGACAGGGGTTGGAGGAGCAGTACTTC; abundance: few; v_gene: TRBV6-1; d_gene: TRBD1; j_gene: TRBJ2-7
CDR3aa: CSARDRRQHF; CDR3nt: TGCAGTGCTAGAGATAGGCGCCAGCATTTT; abundance: NA; v_gene: TRBV20-1; d_gene: NA; j_gene: TRBJ1-5